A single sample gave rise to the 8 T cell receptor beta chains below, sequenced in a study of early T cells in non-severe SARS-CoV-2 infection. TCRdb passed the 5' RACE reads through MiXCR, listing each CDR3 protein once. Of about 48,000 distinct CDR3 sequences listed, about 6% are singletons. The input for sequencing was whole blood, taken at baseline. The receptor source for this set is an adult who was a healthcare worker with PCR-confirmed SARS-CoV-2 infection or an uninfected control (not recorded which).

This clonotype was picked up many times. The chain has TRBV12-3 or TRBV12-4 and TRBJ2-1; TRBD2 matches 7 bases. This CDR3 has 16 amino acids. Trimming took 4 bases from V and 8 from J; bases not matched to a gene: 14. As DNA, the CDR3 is TGTGCCAGCAGTTCCCCAATGGGGGAGGGCCGGTATGAGCAGTTCTTC. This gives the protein CASSSPMGEGRYEQFF.

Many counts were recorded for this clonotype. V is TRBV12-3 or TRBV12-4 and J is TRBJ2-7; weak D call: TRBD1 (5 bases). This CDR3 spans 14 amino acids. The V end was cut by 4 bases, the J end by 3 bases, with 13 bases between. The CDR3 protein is CASSSSPTVYEQYF. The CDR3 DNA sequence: TGTGCCAGCAGTTCGTCCCCGACAGTCTACGAGCAGTACTTC.

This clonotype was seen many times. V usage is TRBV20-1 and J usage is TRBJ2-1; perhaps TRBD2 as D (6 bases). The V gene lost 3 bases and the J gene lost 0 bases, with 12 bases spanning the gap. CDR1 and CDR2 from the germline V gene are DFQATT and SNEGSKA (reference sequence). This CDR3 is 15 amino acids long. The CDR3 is CSASVAVSSYNEQFF. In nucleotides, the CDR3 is TGCAGTGCTAGCGTAGCGGTGAGCTCCTACAATGAGCAGTTCTTC.

For the CDR3, the DNA is TGCAGCCCACGGACAGACTCCTACGAGCAGTACTTC. Translated: CSPRTDSYEQYF. The gene calls are TRBV20-1 and TRBJ2-7; D is possibly TRBD1 (6 bases). The CDR3 has 12 amino acids. Germline V gene sequence: CDR1 DFQATT, CDR2 SNEGSKA (reference sequence).

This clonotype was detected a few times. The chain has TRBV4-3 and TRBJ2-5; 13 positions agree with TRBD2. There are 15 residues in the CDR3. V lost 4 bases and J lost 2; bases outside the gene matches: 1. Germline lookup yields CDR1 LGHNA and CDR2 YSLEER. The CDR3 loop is CASSRGLAGQETQYF. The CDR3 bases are TGCGCCAGCAGCCGGGGACTAGCGGGACAAGAGACCCAGTACTTC.

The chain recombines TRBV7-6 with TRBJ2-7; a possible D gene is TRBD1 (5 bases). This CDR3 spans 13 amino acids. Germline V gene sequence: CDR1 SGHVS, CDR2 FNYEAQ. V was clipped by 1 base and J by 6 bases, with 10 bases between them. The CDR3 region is CASSLVREGEQYF. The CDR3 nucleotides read TGTGCCAGCAGCTTAGTCAGGGAAGGCGAGCAGTACTTC.

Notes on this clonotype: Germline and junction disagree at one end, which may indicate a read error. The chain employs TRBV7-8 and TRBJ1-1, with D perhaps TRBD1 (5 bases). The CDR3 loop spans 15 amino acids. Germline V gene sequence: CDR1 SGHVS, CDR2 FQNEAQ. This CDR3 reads CVSSLVPTENTEAFF. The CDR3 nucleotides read TGTGTCAGCAGCTTAGTGCCGACAGAGAACACTGAAGCTTTCTTT.

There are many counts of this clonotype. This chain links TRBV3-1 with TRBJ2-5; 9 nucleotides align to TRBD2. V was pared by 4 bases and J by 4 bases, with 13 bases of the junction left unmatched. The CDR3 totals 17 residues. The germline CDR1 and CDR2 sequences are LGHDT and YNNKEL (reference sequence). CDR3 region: CASSPTPTREGGETQYF. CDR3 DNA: TGTGCCAGCAGCCCGACCCCTACGCGGGAGGGAGGAGAGACCCAGTACTTC.